Listed below are T cell receptor beta chains from one sample, sequenced in a study of blood T cell repertoires in COVID-19. This table comes from immunoSEQ multiplex PCR, and its TCRdb copy is limited to in-frame clones, with some not included. The table records 200,000 to 300,000 clones, around 88% of them present only once. Input material: PBMCs or T cells enriched from blood (not recorded which). These receptors all come from a woman in her thirties or forties with acute COVID-19. Each CDR3 is given with its conserved first and last residue.

CASRSPAGREGKLFF	TRBV10-2	TRBJ1-4
CASSLGPRAGNTGELFF	TRBV5-1	TRBJ2-2
CASSTPRSRIAGQQFF	TRBV4-1	TRBJ2-1
CASRAQGEAFF	TRBV6-5	TRBJ1-1
CASSVGTLNTEAFF	TRBV9	TRBJ1-1
CASSKELAGGWDEQFF	TRBV7-3	TRBJ2-1
CASSYRGYEQYF	TRBV6-5	TRBJ2-7
CASSLVIGGGYTF	TRBV5-6	TRBJ1-2
CASSTGNLGSPLHF	TRBV18	TRBJ1-6
CASSPGVADTQYF	TRBV5-1	TRBJ2-3
CASSLEGGADTQYF	TRBV5-1	TRBJ2-3
CAKPTSGRSTVQETQYF	TRBV27	TRBJ2-5
CASMGLTDTQYF	TRBV2	TRBJ2-3
CASRPGLAGDGTDTQYF	TRBV19	TRBJ2-3
CASSLGTSGGRRGQFF	TRBV5-6	TRBJ2-1
CASGLEQWTEAFF	TRBV12-5	TRBJ1-1
CASNLREADTQYF	TRBV14	TRBJ2-3
CASSIPRTGENIQYF	TRBV19	TRBJ2-4
CASSERWAGGFNEAFF	TRBV2	TRBJ1-1
CASSPDPFDSNYEQYF	TRBV7-3	TRBJ2-7
CASSLGTGSLGTEAFF	TRBV27	TRBJ1-1